One sample yielded the 2 T cell receptor beta chains listed below, sequenced in a study of response to subunit inactivated influenza vaccine (dated by TCRdb to the late 2010s). The library was built by means of RT-PCR. Sequencing was carried out with an Illumina HiSeq 2500. TCRdb took the public reads, trimmed them with fastp at Q25, ran MiXCR for clone calling and kept in-frame beta chains. For every CDR3 protein sequence, its rows merge into one entry that carries the most common genes and DNA. The sample profile shows 530,000 or so distinct CDR3 sequences; 25% of them were found once. The top ten hold 1.9% of the sample. This specimen consisted of CD4+ T cells sorted from PBMCs, obtained about 5 days after vaccination. All receptors derive from a man aged 50 to 60 who received an inactivated influenza vaccine. Donor details come from another sample of the same person, matched by shared clones.

The chain joins TRBV4-3 to TRBJ2-2; D is perhaps TRBD1 (6 bases). V was trimmed by 0 bases and J by 4 bases, leaving 18 bases between them. The CDR3 loop spans 18 amino acids. From germline, CDR1 is LGHNA and CDR2 YSLEER. CDR3 DNA sequence: TGCGCCAGCAGCCAAGAACTATCCTCCGGGACAACCACCGGGGAGCTGTTTTTT. Its protein is CASSQELSSGTTTGELFF.

The table lists this clonotype with a few counts. This sequence joins TRBV5-6 and TRBJ2-3; D gene unclear. This CDR3 comprises 14 residues. Germline values: CDR1 SGHDT, CDR2 YYEEEE. Trimming cost V 1 base and J 8 bases, with 14 bases left between them. CDR3 sequence: CASSLFFRPGTQYF. CDR3 bases: TGTGCCAGCAGCTTGTTTTTTCGCCCGGGTACGCAGTATTTT. The variable domain in full, completed from reference TRBV5-6 and TRBJ2-3, reads DAGVTQSPTHLIKTRGQQVTLRCSPKSGHDTVSWYQQALGQGPQFIFQYYEEEERQRGNFPDRFSGHQFPNYSSELNVNALLLGDSALYLCASSLFFRPGTQYFGPGTRLTVL.